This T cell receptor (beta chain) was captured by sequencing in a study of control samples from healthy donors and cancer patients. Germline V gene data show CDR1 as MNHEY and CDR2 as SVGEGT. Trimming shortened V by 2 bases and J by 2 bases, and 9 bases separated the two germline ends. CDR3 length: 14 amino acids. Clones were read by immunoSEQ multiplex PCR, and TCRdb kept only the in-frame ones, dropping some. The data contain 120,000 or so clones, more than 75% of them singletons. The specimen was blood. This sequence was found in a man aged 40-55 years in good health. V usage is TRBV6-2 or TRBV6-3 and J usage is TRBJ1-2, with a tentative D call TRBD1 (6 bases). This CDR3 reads CASSYLTGNYGYTF. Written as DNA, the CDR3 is TGTGCCAGCAGTTACCTGACAGGAAACTATGGCTACACCTTC.